This TCR beta chain was documented in a study of cytomegalovirus exposure and HLA in healthy donors. Across the whole study: The same platform as the 650 to 700 first-cohort repertoires was used for the roughly 130 validation repertoires, a later analysis reported.

Libraries were prepared by immunoSEQ multiplex PCR; TCRdb keeps only in-frame clonotypes and omits some of them. The sample consists of over 150,000 clones, 86% of them appearing once. Whole-study results and caveats: One later analysis, an examination of the 120 validation repertoires, found that first-cohort TCR clusters tended to co-occur in them. Three chains tied to CMV proved CMV antigen-specific in vitro. Many donors shared some public TCRs, even though most TCR sequences were rare.

Per germline, CDR1 SGHAT and CDR2 FQNNGV. With 3 bases removed from V and 1 base from J, the gap between germline ends came to 16 bases. CDR3 length: 16 residues. With regard to this clone: The antigen remains unidentified.

The specimen was PBMCs. The chain combines TRBV11-2 with TRBJ2-7; D ambiguous. The sequence was collected from a woman aged 18 to 35 in good health and CMV-seronegative. The CDR3 sequence: CASSFFPLASSYEQYF. The CDR3 coding sequence is TGTGCCAGCAGCTTTTTTCCCCTGGCCAGTTCCTACGAGCAGTACTTC.